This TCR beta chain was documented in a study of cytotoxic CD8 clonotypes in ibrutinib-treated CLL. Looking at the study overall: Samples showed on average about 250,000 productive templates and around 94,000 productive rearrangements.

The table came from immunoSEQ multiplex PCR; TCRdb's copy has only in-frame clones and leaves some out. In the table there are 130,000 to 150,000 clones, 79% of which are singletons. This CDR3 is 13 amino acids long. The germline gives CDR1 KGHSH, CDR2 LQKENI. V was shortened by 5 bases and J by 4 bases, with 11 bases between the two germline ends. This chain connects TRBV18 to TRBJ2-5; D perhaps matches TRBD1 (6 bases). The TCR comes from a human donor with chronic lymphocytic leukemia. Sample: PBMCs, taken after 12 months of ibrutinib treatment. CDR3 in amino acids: CASSTQGRETQYF. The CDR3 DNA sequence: TGTGCCAGCTCAACACAGGGACGAGAGACCCAGTACTTC. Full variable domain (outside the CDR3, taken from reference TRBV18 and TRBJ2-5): NAGVMQNPRHLVRRRGQEARLRCSPMKGHSHVYWYRQLPEEGLKFMVYLQKENIIDESGMPKERFSAEFPKEGPSILRIQQVVRGDSAAYFCASSTQGRETQYFGPGTRLLVL.